This T cell receptor (beta chain) was identified in a study of blood T cell repertoires in COVID-19. As for the study in general: Researchers got acute and convalescent COVID-19 samples from the United States, Italy and Spain. PBMCs, B-cell-depleted T cells, or T cells were the source of the cDNA or gDNA that made up the material.

The CDR3 loop spans 16 amino acids. Germline-derived CDR1 and CDR2 are LGHDT and YNNKEL (reference sequence). V gave up 5 bases and J gave up 4 bases, with 17 bases separating them. The authors' processing: Quantification of nucleated cells was approximated via reference gene primer amplification. Profiled with immunoSEQ multiplex PCR; TCRdb holds only in-frame clones, not every one. That table is the source of V, J and clone size, and D and trimming were worked out from the DNA. The table lists fewer than 250,000 clones, about 88% of them singletons. The sequence came from a man between 65 and 85 years old with acute or convalescent COVID-19. The V and J genes are TRBV3-1 (or the pseudogene TRBV3-2) and TRBJ1-4; D possibly corresponds to TRBD1 (5 bases). The sample taken for sequencing was peripheral blood. The CDR3 loop is CASSLRGQGGNEKLFF. Here the CDR3 DNA reads TGTGCCAGCAGCTTAAGAGGGCAGGGAGGTAATGAAAAACTGTTTTTT.